This T cell receptor (beta chain) was found in a study of blood T cell repertoires in COVID-19. Study-wide context: Samples representing acute and convalescent COVID-19 were sourced from the United States, Italy and Spain. From T cells, B-cell-depleted T cells, or PBMCs came the material, which was cDNA or gDNA.

From germline, CDR1 is SQVTM and CDR2 ANQGSEA. The germline V and J ends were trimmed by 5 bases and 8 bases, with 21 bases remaining between them. The CDR3 is 14 residues long. Original analysis: Estimation of nucleated cell counts was performed using reference gene primer amplification. The method was immunoSEQ multiplex PCR; TCRdb's version includes in-frame clones alone and lacks a portion of them. V, J and clone size were drawn from that table, and D and trimming were deduced from the DNA. The sample lists under 80,000 clones, about four fifths occurring once. Input material: peripheral blood. This clonotype was obtained from a human donor in a cohort sampled during active COVID-19. The rearrangement joins TRBV29-1 to TRBJ2-5; D is perhaps TRBD2 (6 bases). The CDR3 nucleotides read TGCAGCGTTCTATCCCGGACGGGGGTAGGAACCCAGTACTTC. Its protein product is CSVLSRTGVGTQYF.